A selection of T cell receptor beta chains follows, all from one sample in a study of cytomegalovirus exposure and HLA in healthy donors. Profiled with immunoSEQ multiplex PCR; TCRdb holds only in-frame clones, not every one. The sample yields around 130,000 clones, around three fifths seen once. Sequencing input: PBMCs. All receptors come from a male donor in good health and CMV-seronegative. Each CDR3 is given with its conserved first and last residue. The order of the fields is V gene, J gene, CDR3 length, clone size, CDR3 protein. Expanded clones get a size class; other rows say once, few or many, or leave the size out.

V: TRBV19; J: NA; length: 15; size: NA; CDR3: CASSIGTGSSYEQYF
V: TRBV27; J: TRBJ1-5; length: 15; size: NA; CDR3: CASVETGMGNQPQHF
V: TRBV5-1; J: TRBJ1-1; length: 14; size: few; CDR3: CASSLDSTNTEAFF
V: TRBV29-1; J: NA; length: 13; size: NA; CDR3: CSAGGQSSYEQYF
V: TRBV9; J: TRBJ1-2; length: 14; size: NA; CDR3: CASSVYADSYGYTF
V: TRBV5-1; J: TRBJ1-1; length: 15; size: NA; CDR3: CASCTDGGDNTEAFF
V: TRBV6-5; J: TRBJ1-1; length: 13; size: NA; CDR3: CASTPGGHTEAFF
V: TRBV19; J: TRBJ2-7; length: 14; size: NA; CDR3: CASSPLAGDYEQYF
V: TRBV2; J: TRBJ2-1; length: 21; size: few; CDR3: CASSRRLAGGTGWSSYNEQFF
V: TRBV10-3; J: TRBJ1-3; length: 15; size: NA; CDR3: CAISGSGTAGNTIYF
V: TRBV4-1; J: TRBJ2-1; length: 14; size: once; CDR3: CASSQDWSGNEQFF
V: TRBV18; J: TRBJ2-1; length: 14; size: few; CDR3: CASSPPSGGNEQFF
V: TRBV14; J: TRBJ1-1; length: 15; size: NA; CDR3: CASSQDYGGLSEAFF
V: TRBV5-4; J: TRBJ1-3; length: 14; size: few; CDR3: CASSDRSSGNTIYF
V: TRBV30; J: TRBJ1-6; length: 16; size: NA; CDR3: CAWSYAGQGYNSPLHF
V: TRBV4-1; J: TRBJ2-1; length: 15; size: NA; CDR3: CASSQEAGLANEQFF
V: TRBV19; J: TRBJ1-1; length: 14; size: NA; CDR3: CASSRTSGGTEAFF
V: TRBV5-1; J: TRBJ2-5; length: 16; size: NA; CDR3: CASRLLGTGPPAGQYF
V: TRBV27; J: TRBJ1-6; length: 17; size: NA; CDR3: CASSLSLGTAYNSPLHF
V: TRBV7-8; J: TRBJ2-3; length: 16; size: once; CDR3: CASSLILAGFTDTQYF
V: TRBV27; J: TRBJ2-5; length: 16; size: NA; CDR3: CASSPYPTGGLETQYF